The 29 T cell receptor beta chains in this list originate from one sample, sequenced in a study of regulatory T cells in long-lasting Graves disease. Time point noted: newly diagnosed GD, antithyroid drugs for less than 3 months. PBMC RNA served as the TCR library source. Libraries of TCR beta came from iRepertoire HTBI primers plus Arm-PCR of CDR3 regions. In TCRdb, the multiplex PCR reads were re-called with MiXCR into one record per CDR3 protein. The repertoire has a few hundred thousand distinct CDR3 sequences, 13% to 15% of them found once; the top ten carry approximately 19%. This sample was shared with a second study, whose subject was T cells in Graves' hyperthyroidism and ophthalmopathy.

Material: peripheral blood mononuclear cells (PBMCs), obtained at new diagnosis, from a patient treated with antithyroid drugs. The receptors were sampled from a woman in her forties or fifties with Graves disease.

In its sample, this clonotype was seen a few times. The chain is built from TRBV27 and TRBJ2-5, with D possibly being TRBD2 (6 bases). CDR1 is MNHEY and CDR2 is SMNVEV in the germline V gene (reference sequence). V shed 5 bases and J shed 3 bases, with 10 bases lying between them. The CDR3 loop spans 13 amino acids. The CDR3 bases are TGTGCCAGCAGTGCGACTAGTAAAGAGACCCAGTACTTC. It codes for CASSATSKETQYF.

The table lists this clonotype with many counts. The chain employs TRBV28 and TRBJ2-1; TRBD2 matches 12 bases. The CDR3 loop spans 14 amino acids. Per germline, CDR1 MDHEN and CDR2 SYDVKM. V gave up 4 bases and J gave up 8 bases; unmatched junction bases: 3. The CDR3 protein is CASSSRLAGDEQFF. CDR3 sequence (DNA): TGTGCCAGCAGTTCGCGACTAGCGGGAGATGAGCAGTTCTTC.

This clonotype was seen at least ten times. This sequence joins TRBV28 and TRBJ2-1; a weak D match, TRBD1 (5 bases). The ends were cut back, 2 bases at V and 4 bases at J, with 12 bases in the middle. The CDR3 length is 15 residues. Looked up from germline, CDR1 is MDHEN and CDR2 is SYDVKM. In nucleotides, the CDR3 is TGTGCCAGCAGTTTACCCCTCCGACAGTACAATGAGCAGTTCTTC. Residues: CASSLPLRQYNEQFF. Together with reference TRBV28 and TRBJ2-1, the CDR3 gives the full variable domain: DVKVTQSSRYLVKRTGEKVFLECVQDMDHENMFWYRQDPGLGLRLIYFSYDVKMKEKGDIPEGYSVSREKKERFSLILESASTNQTSMYLCASSLPLRQYNEQFFGPGTRLTVL.

As concerns this clonotype: The final CDR3 position lacks the conserved phenylalanine or tryptophan, pointing to a likely read error. The DNA is omitted, as the CDR3 cannot be located on it reliably, and the CDR3 follows TCRdb's listing. The chain links TRBV3-1 to TRBJ2-1; the table's D call of TRBD1 was not tested on the DNA. The CDR3 spans 14 residues, counting both ends. The germline gives CDR1 LGHDT, CDR2 YNNKEL (reference sequence). Here the CDR3 reads CASSQEGGAGVPLC.

This clonotype was counted ten times or more. The chain combines TRBV12-3 or TRBV12-4 with TRBJ1-6; 9 bases line up with TRBD1. With 0 bases clipped from V and 5 bases from J, the junction kept 8 bases outside the gene matches. The CDR3 has 18 residues. CDR3 nucleotide sequence: TGTGCCAGCAGTTTAGCCCAACAGGGGGCGAGACATAATTCACCCCTCCACTTT. Its translation: CASSLAQQGARHNSPLHF.

The V call is TRBV28, the J call TRBJ2-3, with unresolved D. From germline, CDR1 is MDHEN and CDR2 SYDVKM. V shed 7 bases and J shed 6 bases, with 17 bases lying between them. The CDR3 is 14 residues long. CDR3 sequence reads: CASIPSPPSDTQYF. Here the CDR3 DNA reads TGTGCCAGCATCCCATCTCCGCCTTCGGATACGCAGTATTTT. The whole variable domain, filled in from reference TRBV28 and TRBJ2-3, reads DVKVTQSSRYLVKRTGEKVFLECVQDMDHENMFWYRQDPGLGLRLIYFSYDVKMKEKGDIPEGYSVSREKKERFSLILESASTNQTSMYLCASIPSPPSDTQYFGPGTRLTVL.

The chain uses TRBV9 and TRBJ2-2; the match to TRBD2 covers 9 bases. From germline, CDR1 is SGDLS and CDR2 YYNGEE. The V and J ends lost 3 bases and 7 bases, in that order; junction bases with no gene match: 16. The CDR3 is 18 residues long. CDR3 DNA sequence: TGTGCCAGCAGCGCCCCAAAGTTTAATAGCGGGAGAGTCGGGGAGCTGTTTTTT. It translates to CASSAPKFNSGRVGELFF.

At least ten counts were recorded for this clonotype. The rearrangement uses TRBV7-8 and TRBJ2-1; 10 nucleotides match TRBD1. The CDR3 is 18 amino acids. The V segment lost 2 bases and the J segment 6 bases; nucleotides outside the gene matches: 13. The germline gives CDR1 SGHVS, CDR2 FQNEAQ. DNA of the CDR3: TGTGCCAGCAGCTTATATGGGGTGACAGGGGGCGCAGGCAATGAGCAGTTCTTC. Its translation is CASSLYGVTGGAGNEQFF. Together with reference TRBV7-8 and TRBJ2-1, the CDR3 gives the full variable domain: GAGVSQSPRYKVAKRGQDVALRCDPISGHVSLFWYQQALGQGPEFLTYFQNEAQLDKSGLPSDRFFAERPEGSVSTLKIQRTQQEDSAVYLCASSLYGVTGGAGNEQFFGPGTRLTVL.

This clonotype was seen more than once but under ten times. The J gene is TRBJ2-3, the V gene TRBV20-1; 9 bases map to TRBD2. CDR3 length equals 14 residues. Germline lookup yields CDR1 DFQATT and CDR2 SNEGSKA (reference sequence). Trimming cost V 3 bases and J 2 bases; bases outside gene matches: 3. The CDR3 nucleotides read TGCAGTGCTAGCAGGACTAGCGCCACAGATACGCAGTATTTT. The encoded protein is CSASRTSATDTQYF.

This clonotype was observed a handful of times. The CDR3 spells CASSSDLGTYNEQFF. Here the CDR3 DNA reads TGCGCCAGCAGTTCCGACTTGGGTACCTACAATGAGCAGTTCTTC. The V and J genes are TRBV5-1 and TRBJ2-1; D is uncertain. Trimming cost V 5 bases and J 2 bases, with 14 bases left between them. Germline CDR1 and CDR2: SGHRS and YFSETQ. This CDR3 has 15 residues.

This clonotype was counted ten times or more. The rearrangement uses TRBV10-3 and TRBJ1-5; 7 nucleotides agree with TRBD1. Germline-derived CDR1 and CDR2 are ENHRY and SYGVKD. Trimming took 4 bases from V and 7 from J; bases not matched to a gene: 10. The CDR3 runs 15 residues. CDR3: CAISGQGGDGQPQHF. The CDR3 coding sequence is TGTGCCATCAGTGGTCAGGGGGGCGACGGCCAGCCCCAGCATTTT.

This clonotype has at least ten counts. The gene calls are TRBV5-1 and TRBJ2-7, with TRBD1 as a possible D gene (6 bases). V was pared by 4 bases and J by 0 bases, with 11 bases between. The CDR3 length is 14 residues. The V gene's germline CDR1 is SGHRS and CDR2 YFSETQ. CDR3 loop: CASSPGQPSYEQYF. The CDR3 DNA reads as TGCGCCAGCAGCCCCGGACAGCCCTCCTACGAGCAGTACTTC.

This sequence joins TRBV28 and TRBJ2-1; 9 nucleotides align to TRBD2. V was pared by 2 bases and J by 1 base, with 9 bases of the junction left unmatched. CDR1 is MDHEN, CDR2 SYDVKM, per germline. CDR3 length: 18 amino acids. CDR3 region: CASSLLGSGSLSYNEQFF. Written as DNA, the CDR3 is TGTGCCAGCAGTTTACTGGGTAGCGGGAGTCTGTCCTACAATGAGCAGTTCTTC.

The chain has TRBV28 and TRBJ2-1, with 7 bases matching TRBD1. CDR3 length equals 17 residues. In germline, CDR1 is MDHEN, CDR2 SYDVKM. V was pared by 2 bases and J by 4 bases, with 11 bases of the junction left unmatched. This CDR3 reads CASSLTFRDRIYNEQFF. CDR3 sequence (DNA): TGTGCCAGCAGTTTAACATTCCGGGACAGAATATACAATGAGCAGTTCTTC.

This clonotype was seen at least ten times. The rearrangement links TRBV11-1 to TRBJ1-1; D unresolved. V was shortened by 8 bases and J by 11 bases, with 24 bases between the two germline ends. CDR3 length: 14 amino acids. Germline CDR1 reads SGHAT; CDR2 reads FQDESV (reference sequence). CDR3 nucleotides: TGTGCCAGCTCCGTGGATCGACACAAAGGAGTCGCTTTCTTT. Translated: CASSVDRHKGVAFF.

With respect to this clonotype: Given a much more abundant clone one base away, this may be a read error. The gene calls are TRBV6-1 and TRBJ1-4, with D tentatively TRBD1 (5 bases). Germline V gene lookup returns CDR1 MNHNS and CDR2 SASEGT. This CDR3 has 14 amino acids. The CDR3 protein is CACSEAKGREKLFF. The CDR3 nucleotides are TGTGCCTGCAGTGAAGCCAAGGGGCGGGAAAAACTGTTTTTT.

The chain links TRBV12-3 or TRBV12-4 to TRBJ2-1; TRBD2 aligns across 8 bases. V gave up 4 bases and J gave up 8 bases; unmatched junction bases: 10. The CDR3 loop spans 15 amino acids. The CDR3 nucleotides are TGTGCCAGCAGTTCCGGGACTAGTTCGATCGATGAGCAGTTCTTC. This sequence encodes CASSSGTSSIDEQFF.

This chain links TRBV14 with TRBJ2-1; D is uncertain. Germline CDR1 and CDR2: SGHDN and FVKESK. The CDR3 has 14 amino acids. The V end was cut by 4 bases, the J end by 2 bases, with 9 bases between. The CDR3 DNA follows: TGTGCCAGCAGCCCCACTTGGGCCTACAATGAGCAGTTCTTC. Its translation is CASSPTWAYNEQFF.

This chain connects TRBV19 to TRBJ2-2; 9 nucleotides line up with TRBD2. V was clipped by 3 bases and J by 6 bases; unmatched bases: 5. This CDR3 is 15 amino acids long. Germline loops: CDR1 LNHDA, CDR2 SQIVND (reference sequence). CDR3 in amino acids: CASSIGGRAAGELFF. The DNA of the CDR3 is TGTGCCAGTAGTATTGGCGGGAGGGCCGCCGGGGAGCTGTTTTTT.

This clonotype was seen at least ten times. The chain carries TRBV5-6 and TRBJ2-1; 9 nucleotides match TRBD1. V lost 4 bases to trimming and J lost 0 bases; unmatched junction nucleotides: 5. Germline CDR1 reads SGHDT; CDR2 reads YYEEEE. The CDR3 is made up of 16 amino acids. CDR3 amino acids: CASSGGTGRSYNEQFF. In DNA form, the CDR3 reads TGTGCCAGCAGCGGCGGGACAGGGCGCTCCTACAATGAGCAGTTCTTC.

This clonotype was found a few times. The chain recombines TRBV11-2 with TRBJ1-2; D not certain. CDR1 SGHAT and CDR2 FQNNGV come from the germline V gene. This CDR3 spans 15 amino acids. Trimming cost V 0 bases and J 3 bases, with 11 bases left between them. The CDR3 loop reads CASSLDLSGYYGYTF. The DNA of the CDR3 is TGTGCCAGCAGCTTAGATCTAAGCGGATACTATGGCTACACCTTC.

This clonotype was picked up many times. The chain combines TRBV27 with TRBJ2-7; D assignment may be TRBD1 or TRBD2 (5 bases each). V was clipped by 0 bases and J by 2 bases, with 14 bases between them. The CDR3 totals 16 residues. Germline-derived CDR1 and CDR2 are MNHEY and SMNVEV (reference sequence). The CDR3 here is CASSLSPGPPTYEQYF. In nucleotides, the CDR3 is TGTGCCAGCAGTTTATCTCCGGGACCACCAACCTACGAGCAGTACTTC.

This clonotype was counted between two and nine times. The chain combines TRBV24-1 with TRBJ2-2, with no clear D. This CDR3 region has 16 residues. Trimming left V 1 base short and J 0 bases short, with 8 bases between. Per germline, CDR1 KGHDR and CDR2 SFDVKD. This chain's CDR3 is CATSDFRISNTGELFF. Written as DNA, the CDR3 is TGTGCCACCAGTGATTTTCGGATATCGAACACCGGGGAGCTGTTTTTT.

This clonotype was observed at least ten times. The rearrangement uses TRBV11-2 and TRBJ2-1; TRBD2 matches 8 bases. Trimming at V came to 4 bases and at J to 2 bases, leaving 7 bases not matched to a gene. Germline-derived CDR1 and CDR2 are SGHAT and FQNNGV. The CDR3 spans 16 residues. In DNA, the CDR3 is TGTGCCAGCAGCTCAGTTAGCGGGATCCCCTACAATGAGCAGTTCTTC. Translation gives CASSSVSGIPYNEQFF.

The J gene is TRBJ2-3, the V gene TRBV9, with 9 nucleotides matching TRBD2. The CDR3 consists of 15 residues. Trimming removed 0 bases from V and 3 bases from J; junction bases left unmatched: 2. Germline CDR1 is SGDLS and CDR2 is YYNGEE. In nucleotides, the CDR3 is TGTGCCAGCAGCGTAGTGGCGGGAGGGACAGATACGCAGTATTTT. The encoded protein is CASSVVAGGTDTQYF.

In this sample, this clonotype turned up many times. V and J are TRBV30 and TRBJ1-1, with D uncertain. The V gene lost 1 base and the J gene lost 4 bases, with 7 bases spanning the gap. Germline V gene lookup returns CDR1 GTSNPN and CDR2 SVGIG (reference sequence). The CDR3 covers 12 residues. The CDR3 loop is CAWSESGTEAFF. CDR3 nucleotides: TGTGCCTGGAGTGAGTCCGGCACTGAAGCTTTCTTT.

This clonotype was counted at least ten times. The chain employs TRBV18 and TRBJ2-7; D possibly corresponds to TRBD1 (5 bases). This CDR3 has 15 amino acids. Deletions cut 0 bases from V and 4 bases from J, with 13 bases between. Germline V gene data show CDR1 as KGHSH and CDR2 as LQKENI. The CDR3 is CASSPPDKFGYEQYF. CDR3 in DNA: TGTGCCAGCTCACCACCGGACAAATTTGGGTACGAGCAGTACTTC. Filled out from reference TRBV18 and TRBJ2-7, the complete variable domain reads NAGVMQNPRHLVRRRGQEARLRCSPMKGHSHVYWYRQLPEEGLKFMVYLQKENIIDESGMPKERFSAEFPKEGPSILRIQQVVRGDSAAYFCASSPPDKFGYEQYFGPGTRLTVT.

This clonotype was counted ten times or more. The CDR3 DNA is TGTGCCAGCATGGTCCGGCAGGGGCCCTACGAGCAGTACTTC. Amino acids: CASMVRQGPYEQYF. V gene TRBV2 combines with J gene TRBJ2-7; perhaps TRBD1 as D (6 bases). The CDR3 loop spans 14 amino acids. Germline values: CDR1 SNHLY, CDR2 FYNNEI. V dropped 7 bases and J dropped 2 bases, with 15 bases sitting between them.

This chain connects TRBV9 to TRBJ2-7; D uncertain. V lost 0 bases to trimming and J lost 3 bases, with 7 bases between them. The CDR3 is 13 residues long. Germline V gives CDR1 SGDLS, CDR2 YYNGEE. The chain's CDR3 is CASSVESGYEQYF. DNA for the CDR3: TGTGCCAGCAGCGTAGAGTCGGGCTACGAGCAGTACTTC.